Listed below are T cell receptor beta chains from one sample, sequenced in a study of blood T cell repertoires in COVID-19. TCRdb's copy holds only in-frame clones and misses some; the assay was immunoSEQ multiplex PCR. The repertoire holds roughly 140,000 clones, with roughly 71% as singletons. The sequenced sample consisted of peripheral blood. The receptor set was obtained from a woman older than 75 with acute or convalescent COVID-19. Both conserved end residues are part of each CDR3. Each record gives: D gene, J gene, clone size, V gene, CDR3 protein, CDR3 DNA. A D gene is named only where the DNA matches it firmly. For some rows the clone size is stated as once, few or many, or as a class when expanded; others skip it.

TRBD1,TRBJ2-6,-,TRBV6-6,CASSTSGQAEANVLTF,TGTGCCAGCAGTACTTCAGGACAGGCAGAGGCCAACGTCCTGACTTTC
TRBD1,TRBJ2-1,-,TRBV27,CASGGQGASFGSNNEQFF,TGTGCCAGCGGGGGACAGGGGGCATCCTTCGGCTCTAACAATGAGCAGTTCTTC
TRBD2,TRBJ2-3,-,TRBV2,CASGGTRGAWDTQYF,TGTGCCAGCGGGGGAACGCGGGGGGCGTGGGATACGCAGTATTTT
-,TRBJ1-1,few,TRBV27,CASSLSATRSRVSEAFF,TGTGCCAGCAGTTTATCTGCCACCCGGAGCAGGGTCTCTGAAGCTTTCTTT
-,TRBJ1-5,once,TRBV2,CASSEGQGRKLGRPQHF,TGTGCCAGCAGTGAAGGGCAGGGGCGCAAACTTGGACGACCCCAGCATTTT
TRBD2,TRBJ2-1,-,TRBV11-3,CASSVSGSGHEQFF,TGTGCCAGCAGCGTCTCCGGTAGCGGGCATGAGCAGTTCTTC
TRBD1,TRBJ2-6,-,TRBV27,CASSLIERTGGSGANVLTF,TGTGCCAGCAGTTTAATAGAACGGACAGGGGGCTCAGGGGCCAACGTCCTGACTTTC
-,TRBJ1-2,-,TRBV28,CASSLKVEGGYTF,TGTGCCAGCAGTTTAAAGGTGGAGGGCGGCTACACCTTC
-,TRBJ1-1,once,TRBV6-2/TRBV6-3,CASSYSGTGTEAFF,TGTGCCAGCAGTTACTCAGGGACTGGCACTGAAGCTTTCTTT
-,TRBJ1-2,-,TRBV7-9,CASSLADPRGSYGYTF,TGTGCCAGCAGCTTAGCTGATCCACGGGGGTCCTATGGCTACACCTTC
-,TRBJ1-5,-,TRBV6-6,CASRKTRVQPQHF,TGTGCCAGTAGGAAAACCAGGGTTCAGCCCCAGCATTTT
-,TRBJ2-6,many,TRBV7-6,CASSFMAPSGANVLTF,TGTGCCAGCAGCTTTATGGCTCCCTCTGGGGCCAACGTCCTGACTTTC
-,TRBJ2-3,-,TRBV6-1,CASSEGSSSTDTQYF,TGTGCCAGCAGTGAGGGGAGCTCTAGCACAGATACGCAGTATTTT
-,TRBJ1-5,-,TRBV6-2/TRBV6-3,CASSYDLNLEGINQPQHF,TGTGCCAGCAGTTACGATTTGAACCTGGAGGGTATCAATCAGCCCCAGCATTTT
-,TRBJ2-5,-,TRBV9,CASSADGDTGQTQYF,TGTGCCAGCAGCGCCGACGGGGACACGGGGCAGACCCAGTACTTC
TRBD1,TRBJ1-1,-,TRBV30,CAWDRGNTEAFF,TGTGCCTGGGACAGGGGGAACACTGAAGCTTTCTTT
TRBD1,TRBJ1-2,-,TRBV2,CASSGQGAEYGYTF,TGTGCCAGCAGTGGACAGGGGGCCGAGTATGGCTACACCTTC
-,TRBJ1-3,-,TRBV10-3,CAISDAQGLGNTIYF,TGTGCCATCAGTGACGCCCAGGGACTTGGAAACACCATATATTTT
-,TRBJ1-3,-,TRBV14,CASSRTQGWSGNTIYF,TGTGCCAGCAGCCGAACCCAGGGGTGGTCTGGAAACACCATATATTTT
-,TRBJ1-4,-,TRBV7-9,CASSLAQRPGGEKLFF,TGTGCCAGCAGCTTAGCTCAACGCCCTGGCGGTGAAAAACTGTTTTTT
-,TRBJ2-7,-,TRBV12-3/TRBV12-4,CASSFNYEQYF,TGTGCCAGCAGTTTTAACTACGAGCAGTACTTC
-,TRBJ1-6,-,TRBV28,CASGGGSPLHF,TGTGCCAGTGGGGGGGGGTCACCCCTCCACTTT
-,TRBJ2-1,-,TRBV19,CASSILMNEQFF,TGTGCCAGTAGTATTCTAATGAATGAGCAGTTCTTC
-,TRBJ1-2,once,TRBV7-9,CASSPPGSGYTF,TGTGCCAGCAGTCCGCCAGGGTCGGGCTACACCTTC
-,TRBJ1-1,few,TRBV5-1,CASSLQANTEAFF,TGCGCCAGCAGCTTGCAGGCGAACACTGAAGCTTTCTTT
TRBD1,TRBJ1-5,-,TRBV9,CASSVGTGNQPQHF,TGTGCCAGCAGCGTAGGGACAGGGAATCAGCCCCAGCATTTT
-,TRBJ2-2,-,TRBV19,CASSMFSRSGGELFF,TGTGCCAGTAGTATGTTTTCTAGGTCGGGCGGGGAGCTGTTTTTT
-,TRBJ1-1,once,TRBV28,CASRPPGAKRATEAFF,TGTGCCAGCAGACCACCGGGAGCCAAAAGGGCCACTGAAGCTTTCTTT
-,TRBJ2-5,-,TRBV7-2,CASSLDRWAETQYF,TGTGCCAGCAGCTTAGATCGTTGGGCAGAGACCCAGTACTTC
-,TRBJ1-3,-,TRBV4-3,CASSQSSQQGFGNTIYF,TGCGCCAGCAGCCAATCGTCCCAACAGGGATTCGGAAACACCATATATTTT
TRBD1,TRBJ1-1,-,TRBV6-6,CASSKETTDRGQAFF,TGTGCCAGCAGCAAGGAAACGACGGACAGGGGGCAAGCTTTCTTT
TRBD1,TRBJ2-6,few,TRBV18,CASSPVGQGISGANVLTF,TGTGCCAGCTCACCCGTGGGACAGGGCATCTCTGGGGCCAACGTCCTGACTTTC
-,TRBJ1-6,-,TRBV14,CASSQVGASPLHF,TGTGCCAGCAGCCAAGTGGGGGCTTCACCCCTCCACTTT
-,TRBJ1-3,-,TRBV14,CASSSVERSGNTIYF,TGTGCCAGCAGCTCTGTGGAGCGCTCTGGAAACACCATATATTTT
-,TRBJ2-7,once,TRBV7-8,CASSSSGTEQYF,TGTGCCAGCAGCTCCTCAGGCACCGAGCAGTACTTC
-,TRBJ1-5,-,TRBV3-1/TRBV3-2,CASSQGGGQPQHF,TGTGCCAGCAGCCAAGGGGGCGGCCAGCCCCAGCATTTT
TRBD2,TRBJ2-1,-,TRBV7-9,CASSLEGLAGDIEQFF,TGTGCCAGCAGCTTAGAGGGGCTAGCGGGAGATATTGAGCAGTTCTTC
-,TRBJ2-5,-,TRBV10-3,CAISLSTGGETQYF,TGTGCCATCAGCCTCTCCACTGGGGGGGAGACCCAGTACTTC
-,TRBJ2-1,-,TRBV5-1,CASSLALGGSYNEQFF,TGCGCCAGCAGCTTGGCCTTGGGGGGCTCCTACAATGAGCAGTTCTTC
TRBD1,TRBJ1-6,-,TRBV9,CASSATGQGDSPLHF,TGTGCCAGCAGCGCCACGGGACAGGGGGATTCACCCCTCCACTTT
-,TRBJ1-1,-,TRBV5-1,CASTPQGNAGAEAFF,TGCGCCAGCACCCCGCAGGGGAACGCCGGGGCTGAAGCTTTCTTT